The entry below gives a single T cell receptor (beta chain) sequence along with its context. Its antigen is not identified. The data were obtained in a study of OX40 agonist ivuxolimab in advanced cancers. Whole-study results and caveats: CD4+ and CD8+ blood T cells expanded clonally by week 6 at 0.1 to 3.0 mg/kg. Among T cells, CD8+ cells averaged more expanded clones than CD4+ cells.

The method was immunoSEQ multiplex PCR; TCRdb's version includes in-frame clones alone and lacks a portion of them. The table shows some 97,000 clones, with around 91% occurring only once. The V gene lost 0 bases and the J gene lost 6 bases, with 12 bases spanning the gap. This CDR3 has 14 amino acids. Germline CDR1 MNHEY, CDR2 SVGAGI. Baseline, cycle 4 day 1, and cycle 7 day 1 were the blood sampling points. Material: CD4+ or CD8+ T cells sorted from blood, obtained in a trial of the OX40 agonist ivuxolimab. The chain links TRBV6-5 to TRBJ2-7; possibly TRBD2 for D (7 bases). This sequence originates from an adult with an advanced solid tumor such as melanoma, head and neck, liver or kidney cancer. The CDR3 spells CASSYSGGQVEQYF. In DNA, the CDR3 is TGTGCCAGCAGTTACTCGGGGGGGCAGGTCGAGCAGTACTTC.